These 25 T cell receptor beta chains came from one sample sequenced in a study of blood T cell repertoires in COVID-19. The repertoire was sequenced with immunoSEQ multiplex PCR; TCRdb's copy has only in-frame clones and lacks some. There are roughly 700,000 clones in the sample; over 80% occur only once, and roughly 0.25% lies in the top ten. Source material: peripheral blood. These receptors were taken from a young woman with acute or convalescent COVID-19.

This chain links TRBV20-1 with TRBJ2-3; 9 nucleotides match TRBD2. The ends lost 3 bases at V and 2 bases at J; junction bases unmatched: 6. The CDR3 spans 15 residues. In germline, CDR1 is DFQATT, CDR2 SNEGSKA (reference sequence). CDR3 DNA sequence: TGCAGTGCTAGTGGTAGCGGGGGAATCACAGATACGCAGTATTTT. Translating it yields CSASGSGGITDTQYF.

The chain has TRBV3-1 (or the pseudogene TRBV3-2) and TRBJ1-4, with D unresolved. This CDR3 has 15 residues. Trimming removed 3 bases at V and 0 bases at J, with 8 bases between. CDR1 and CDR2 (germline): LGHDT, YNNKEL (reference sequence). The CDR3 DNA follows: TGTGCCAGCAGCCAGGTACATCCAACTAATGAAAAACTGTTTTTT. This encodes CASSQVHPTNEKLFF.

Concerning this clone itself: The sample contains more than one DNA sequence encoding this CDR3. Here the CDR3 DNA reads TGTGCCTGGAGTGTAGGGGGGGGAAATCAGCCCCAGCATTTT. Its translation: CAWSVGGGNQPQHF. The chain combines TRBV30 with TRBJ1-5; maybe TRBD1 (6 bases). The CDR3 is 14 residues long. Germline values: CDR1 GTSNPN, CDR2 SVGIG (reference sequence). V was clipped by 0 bases and J by 4 bases, with 10 bases between them. The full variable domain, with the rest looked up from reference TRBV30 and TRBJ1-5, is SQTIHQWPATLVQPVGSPLSLECTVEGTSNPNLYWYRQAAGRGLQLLFYSVGIGQISSEVPQNLSASRPQDRQFILSSKKLLLSDSGFYLCAWSVGGGNQPQHFGDGTRLSIL.

V gene TRBV2 combines with J gene TRBJ2-5; 9 bases are a match to TRBD2. The CDR3 sequence is 15 residues long. The V and J ends lost 6 bases and 6 bases, in that order; junction bases with no gene match: 11. Germline loops: CDR1 SNHLY, CDR2 FYNNEI. In DNA, the CDR3 is TGTGCCAGCAGGAGGAGCGGGGGGACGGGGAAGACCCAGTACTTC. Protein product: CASRRSGGTGKTQYF.

The CDR3 spells CASSILGTGAWNYGYTF. CDR3 bases: TGTGCCAGTAGTATTCTCGGGACAGGGGCGTGGAACTATGGCTACACCTTC. The chain links TRBV19 to TRBJ1-2, with 10 nucleotides matching TRBD1. The CDR3 is 17 residues long. Per germline, CDR1 LNHDA and CDR2 SQIVND (reference sequence). V was pared by 3 bases and J by 2 bases, with 9 bases of the junction left unmatched. Filled out from reference TRBV19 and TRBJ1-2, the complete variable domain reads DGGITQSPKYLFRKEGQNVTLSCEQNLNHDAMYWYRQDPGQGLRLIYYSQIVNDFQKGDIAEGYSVSREKKESFPLTVTSAQKNPTAFYLCASSILGTGAWNYGYTFGSGTRLTVV.

The chain joins TRBV21-1 to TRBJ2-4; the DNA was not compared with TRBD1, the D call given in the table. TRBV21-1 is given as a pseudogene. This CDR3 has 17 residues. CDR3 loop: CASSKRDRDVAKNIQYF. CDR3 DNA sequence: TGTGCCAGCAGCAAAAGGGACAGGGACGTAGCCAAAAACATTCAGTACTTC.

The chain joins TRBV7-6 to TRBJ1-2, with 10 positions matching TRBD1. Losses at the gene ends were 6 bases for V and 4 bases for J; bases not matched to a gene: 8. The CDR3 has 15 amino acids. Germline CDR1 reads SGHVS; CDR2 reads FNYEAQ. This CDR3 reads CASRAGTGATYGYTF. Written as DNA, the CDR3 is TGTGCCAGCAGAGCCGGGACAGGGGCTACCTATGGCTACACCTTC.

The genes are TRBV9 and TRBJ2-5; D perhaps matches TRBD2 (6 bases). Germline V gene lookup returns CDR1 SGDLS and CDR2 YYNGEE. Trimming cost V 6 bases and J 0 bases, with 15 bases left between them. The CDR3 is 15 residues long. CDR3 amino acids: CASTLGGTHQETQYF. CDR3 nucleotides: TGTGCCAGCACCCTAGGTGGGACTCACCAAGAGACCCAGTACTTC.

The rearrangement links TRBV6-6 to TRBJ1-1; D possibly corresponds to TRBD1 (6 bases). CDR1 MNHNY and CDR2 SVGAGI come from the germline V gene (reference sequence). CDR3 length: 14 amino acids. The V gene lost 5 bases and the J gene lost 6 bases, with 16 bases spanning the gap. The CDR3 sequence is CASSRNTGRAEAFF. DNA for the CDR3: TGTGCCAGCAGTAGGAACACAGGGCGGGCTGAAGCTTTCTTT.

The rearrangement uses TRBV9 and TRBJ1-2, with D maybe TRBD1 (6 bases). Germline V gene lookup returns CDR1 SGDLS and CDR2 YYNGEE. This CDR3 is 11 amino acids long. V was pared by 3 bases and J by 10 bases, with 10 bases between. The DNA of the CDR3 is TGTGCCAGCAGCGCCACAGGGATCTACACCTTC. Protein product: CASSATGIYTF. The variable domain in full, with the rest retrieved from reference TRBV9 and TRBJ1-2, is DSGVTQTPKHLITATGQRVTLRCSPRSGDLSVYWYQQSLDQGLQFLIQYYNGEERAKGNILERFSAQQFPDLHSELNLSSLELGDSALYFCASSATGIYTFGSGTRLTVV.

This clone was seen a single time. The rearrangement joins TRBV4-1 to TRBJ1-1, with D possibly matching TRBD1 (6 bases). The length of the CDR3 is 15 residues. Germline-derived CDR1 and CDR2 are MGHRA and YSYEKL. Trimming shortened V by 0 bases and J by 4 bases, and 12 bases separated the two germline ends. The chain's CDR3 is CASSQETGSGTEAFF. The CDR3 region has the DNA TGCGCCAGCAGCCAAGAAACAGGGTCAGGCACTGAAGCTTTCTTT.

This chain links TRBV4-3 with TRBJ2-1; D is ambiguous. Germline-derived CDR1 and CDR2 are LGHNA and YSLEER. The CDR3 spans 13 residues. The V end was cut by 1 base, the J end by 6 bases, with 7 bases between. Here the CDR3 DNA reads TGCGCCAGCAGCCAAGGAAGCTCCAATGAGCAGTTCTTC. Its protein is CASSQGSSNEQFF.

This clone appeared once. The chain combines TRBV10-3 with TRBJ2-1; the D gene is possibly TRBD1 (6 bases). The CDR3 runs to 13 residues. V lost 6 bases, J lost 8 bases, and 14 bases lay in between. The germline CDR1 and CDR2 sequences are ENHRY and SYGVKD. The CDR3 DNA follows: TGTGCCATCAGACAGGGTGAGGTGGATGAGCAGTTCTTC. Residues: CAIRQGEVDEQFF.

The rearrangement joins TRBV9 to TRBJ1-2, with D tentatively TRBD1 (6 bases). CDR1 is SGDLS and CDR2 is YYNGEE in the germline V gene. CDR3 length: 14 amino acids. V was pared by 4 bases and J by 8 bases, with 18 bases between. As DNA, the CDR3 is TGTGCCAGCAGCTTACAACAGGGACCTGGAGGCTACACCTTC. Translating gives CASSLQQGPGGYTF. Combining the CDR3 with reference TRBV9 and TRBJ1-2 gives the whole variable domain DSGVTQTPKHLITATGQRVTLRCSPRSGDLSVYWYQQSLDQGLQFLIQYYNGEERAKGNILERFSAQQFPDLHSELNLSSLELGDSALYFCASSLQQGPGGYTFGSGTRLTVV.

The chain couples TRBV7-8 to TRBJ1-1, with unresolved D. The germline CDR1 and CDR2 sequences are SGHVS and FQNEAQ. Trimming took 1 base from V and 1 from J, leaving 7 bases between them. The CDR3 covers 14 residues. CDR3 sequence: CASSLVVRNTEAFF. In DNA form, the CDR3 reads TGTGCCAGCAGCTTAGTCGTTAGGAACACTGAAGCTTTCTTT.

The J gene is TRBJ2-1, the V gene TRBV13; possibly TRBD1 for D (6 bases). The V end was cut by 2 bases, the J end by 5 bases, with 10 bases between. CDR1 and CDR2 (germline): PRHDT, FYEKMQ (reference sequence). The CDR3 sequence is 14 residues long. The CDR3 DNA reads as TGTGCCAGCAGCTTATACAGGGCCGACAATGAGCAGTTCTTC. Translated: CASSLYRADNEQFF. Together with reference TRBV13 and TRBJ2-1, the CDR3 gives the full variable domain: AAGVIQSPRHLIKEKRETATLKCYPIPRHDTVYWYQQGPGQDPQFLISFYEKMQSDKGSIPDRFSAQQFSDYHSELNMSSLELGDSALYFCASSLYRADNEQFFGPGTRLTVL.

The rearrangement joins TRBV7-9 to TRBJ2-3; D is ambiguous. Germline V lookup: CDR1 SEHNR, CDR2 FQNEAQ (reference sequence). Trimming left V 1 base short and J 13 bases short, with 9 bases between. This CDR3 spans 11 amino acids. The CDR3 sequence is CASSLVQEKYF. The CDR3 DNA follows: TGTGCCAGCAGCTTAGTTCAAGAGAAGTATTTT.

The rearrangement uses TRBV7-2 and TRBJ1-2; maybe TRBD1 (5 bases). V was shortened by 1 base and J by 7 bases, with 10 bases between the two germline ends. CDR1 and CDR2 from the germline V gene are SGHTA and FQGNSA. The CDR3 runs 13 residues. The CDR3 bases are TGTGCCAGCAGCTTAGTAGGGGTAGCTGGCTACACCTTC. Translated, it gives CASSLVGVAGYTF. The complete variable domain, with remaining parts taken from reference TRBV7-2 and TRBJ1-2, reads GAGVSQSPSNKVTEKGKDVELRCDPISGHTALYWYRQSLGQGLEFLIYFQGNSAPDKSGLPSDRFSAERTGGSVSTLTIQRTQQEDSAVYLCASSLVGVAGYTFGSGTRLTVV.

This sequence joins TRBV10-3 and TRBJ2-5; D uncertain. V was cut by 3 bases and J by 0 bases, with 2 bases left in between. Per the germline V gene, CDR1 is ENHRY and CDR2 is SYGVKD. This CDR3 is 12 amino acids long. In DNA, the CDR3 is TGTGCCATCAGTGACTACCAAGAGACCCAGTACTTC. It codes for CAISDYQETQYF.

The genes are TRBV4-1 and TRBJ1-5; D remains ambiguous. The CDR3 is 16 amino acids. V lost 0 bases to trimming and J lost 3 bases, with 12 bases between them. Germline V lookup: CDR1 MGHRA, CDR2 YSYEKL. The CDR3 nucleotides are TGCGCCAGCAGCCAAGAGCCGGGTAAGGACAATCAGCCCCAGCATTTT. Translating it yields CASSQEPGKDNQPQHF.

This chain links TRBV4-2 with TRBJ1-2, with D hard to call. Germline CDR1 LGHNA, CDR2 YNFKEQ. CDR3 size: 13 residues. Trimming shortened V by 3 bases and J by 1 base, and 6 bases separated the two germline ends. As DNA, the CDR3 is TGTGCCAGCAGCCAGGCCAGTAACTATGGCTACACCTTC. This gives the protein CASSQASNYGYTF.

The chain recombines TRBV9 with TRBJ2-1; D unresolved. This CDR3 region has 13 residues. V was pared by 4 bases and J by 9 bases, with 14 bases between. The germline V gene has CDR1 SGDLS and CDR2 YYNGEE. For the CDR3, the DNA is TGTGCCAGCAGCAAAGAGGTAGGTGGTGAGCAGTTCTTC. This encodes CASSKEVGGEQFF.

This clone is a singleton in its sample. The V call is TRBV24-1, the J call TRBJ2-4; TRBD1 agrees at 8 bases. V lost 4 bases and J lost 0; bases outside the gene matches: 7. Germline CDR1 is KGHDR and CDR2 is SFDVKD. The CDR3 is 17 residues long. The CDR3 loop is CATSDPGTGGAKNIQYF. The CDR3 DNA reads TGTGCCACCAGTGACCCCGGGACAGGAGGAGCCAAAAACATTCAGTACTTC.

The rearrangement links TRBV19 to TRBJ1-2; possible D gene TRBD1, 5 bases. CDR1 LNHDA and CDR2 SQIVND come from the germline V gene (reference sequence). The CDR3 is made up of 12 amino acids. Trimming left V 8 bases short and J 5 bases short, with 12 bases between. In nucleotides, the CDR3 is TGTGCCAGTGGGGGACTGATGTATGGCTACACCTTC. It codes for CASGGLMYGYTF.

This sequence joins TRBV28 and TRBJ1-5; the D gene is possibly TRBD1 (6 bases). This CDR3 comprises 16 residues. The ends were cut back, 2 bases at V and 0 bases at J, with 11 bases in the middle. Germline lookup yields CDR1 MDHEN and CDR2 SYDVKM. The CDR3 DNA follows: TGTGCCAGCAGTTTAGTTGGGGGCTCTAGCAATCAGCCCCAGCATTTT. Translation: CASSLVGGSSNQPQHF.